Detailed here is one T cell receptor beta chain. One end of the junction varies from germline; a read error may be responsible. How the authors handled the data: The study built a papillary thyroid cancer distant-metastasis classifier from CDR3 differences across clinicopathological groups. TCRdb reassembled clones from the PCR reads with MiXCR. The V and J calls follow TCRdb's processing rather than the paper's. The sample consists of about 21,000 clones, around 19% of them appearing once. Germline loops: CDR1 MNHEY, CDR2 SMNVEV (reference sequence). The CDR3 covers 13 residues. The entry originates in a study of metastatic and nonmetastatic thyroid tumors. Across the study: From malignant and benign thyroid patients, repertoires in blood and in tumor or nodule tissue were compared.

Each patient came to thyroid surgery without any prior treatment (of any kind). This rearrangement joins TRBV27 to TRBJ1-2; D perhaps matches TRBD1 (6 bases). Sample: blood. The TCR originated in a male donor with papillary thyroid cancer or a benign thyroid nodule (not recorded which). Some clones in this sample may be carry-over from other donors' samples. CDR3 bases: TGTGCCAGCAGTCTAACAGGGTATAGGGGCTGCACCTTC. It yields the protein CASSLTGYRGCTF.